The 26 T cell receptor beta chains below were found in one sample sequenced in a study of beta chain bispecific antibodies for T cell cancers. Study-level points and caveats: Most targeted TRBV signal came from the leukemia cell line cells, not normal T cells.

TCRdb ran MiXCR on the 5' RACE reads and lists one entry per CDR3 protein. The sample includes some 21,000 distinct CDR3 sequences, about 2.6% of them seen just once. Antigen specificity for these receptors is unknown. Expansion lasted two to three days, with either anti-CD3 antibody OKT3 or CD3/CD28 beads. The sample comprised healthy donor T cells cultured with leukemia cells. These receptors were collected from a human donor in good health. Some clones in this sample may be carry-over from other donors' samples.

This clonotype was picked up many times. This chain's CDR3 is CASLQIAEPTTDTQYF. The CDR3 nucleotides read TGTGCCAGTCTGCAAATCGCCGAACCTACCACAGATACGCAGTATTTT. This chain links TRBV7-8 with TRBJ2-3; D remains unclear. Trimming pared 9 bases from V and 2 bases from J, leaving 21 bases between. The CDR3 runs 16 residues. Germline values: CDR1 SGHVS, CDR2 FQNEAQ.

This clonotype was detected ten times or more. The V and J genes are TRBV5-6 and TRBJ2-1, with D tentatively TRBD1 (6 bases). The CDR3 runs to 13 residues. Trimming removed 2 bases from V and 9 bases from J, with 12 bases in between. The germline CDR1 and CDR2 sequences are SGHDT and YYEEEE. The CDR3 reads CASSFTGLAEQFF. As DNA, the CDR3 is TGTGCCAGCAGCTTTACAGGGCTCGCTGAGCAGTTCTTC.

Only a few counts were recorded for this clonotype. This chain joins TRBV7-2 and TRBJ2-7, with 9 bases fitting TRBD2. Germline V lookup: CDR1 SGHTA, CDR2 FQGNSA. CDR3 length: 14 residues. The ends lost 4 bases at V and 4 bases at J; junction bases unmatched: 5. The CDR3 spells CASSSRGGEYEQYF. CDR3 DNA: TGTGCCAGCAGCTCGCGGGGGGGAGAATACGAGCAGTACTTC.

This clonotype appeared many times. The CDR3 nucleotides are TGTGCCAGCAGCCAATCTGTAGATACGCAGTATTTT. This sequence encodes CASSQSVDTQYF. This chain joins TRBV16 and TRBJ2-3, with D hard to call. This CDR3 comprises 12 residues. V was cut by 0 bases and J by 5 bases, with 3 bases left in between. Germline CDR1 reads KGHSY; CDR2 reads FQNENV. Full variable domain (outside the CDR3, taken from reference TRBV16 and TRBJ2-3): GEEVAQTPKHLVRGEGQKAKLYCAPIKGHSYVFWYQQVLKNEFKFLISFQNENVFDETGMPKERFSAKCLPNSPCSLEIQATKLEDSAVYFCASSQSVDTQYFGPGTRLTVL.

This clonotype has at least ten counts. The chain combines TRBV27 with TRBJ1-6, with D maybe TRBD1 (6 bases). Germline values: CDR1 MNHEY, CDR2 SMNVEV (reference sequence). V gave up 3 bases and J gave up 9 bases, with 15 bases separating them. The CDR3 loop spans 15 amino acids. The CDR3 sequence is CASSLSGAAISPLHF. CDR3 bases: TGTGCCAGCAGTTTGTCAGGGGCCGCGATTTCACCCCTCCACTTT.

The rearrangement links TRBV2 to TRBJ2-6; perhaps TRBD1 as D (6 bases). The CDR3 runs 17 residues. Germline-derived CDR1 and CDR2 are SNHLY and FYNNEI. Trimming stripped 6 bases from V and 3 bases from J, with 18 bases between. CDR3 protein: CASRVGQFSFGANVLTF. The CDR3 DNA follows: TGTGCCAGCAGGGTTGGACAGTTCTCCTTTGGGGCCAACGTCCTGACTTTC.

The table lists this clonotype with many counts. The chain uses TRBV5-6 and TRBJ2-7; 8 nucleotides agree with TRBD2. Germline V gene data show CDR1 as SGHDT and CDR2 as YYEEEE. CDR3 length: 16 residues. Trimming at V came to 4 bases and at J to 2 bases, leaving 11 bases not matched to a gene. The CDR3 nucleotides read TGTGCCAGCAGCCAGGAGCCCAGCGGGGGACCCTACGAGCAGTACTTC. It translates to CASSQEPSGGPYEQYF.

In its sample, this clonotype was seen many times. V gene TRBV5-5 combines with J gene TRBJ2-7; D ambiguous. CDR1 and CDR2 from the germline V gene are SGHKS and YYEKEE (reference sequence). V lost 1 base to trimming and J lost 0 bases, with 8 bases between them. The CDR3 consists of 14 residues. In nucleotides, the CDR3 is TGTGCCAGCAGCTTGTCCTGGGGCTCCTACGAGCAGTACTTC. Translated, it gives CASSLSWGSYEQYF. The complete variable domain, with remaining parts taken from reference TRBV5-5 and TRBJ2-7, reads DAGVTQSPTHLIKTRGQQVTLRCSPISGHKSVSWYQQVLGQGPQFIFQYYEKEERGRGNFPDRFSARQFPNYSSELNVNALLLGDSALYLCASSLSWGSYEQYFGPGTRLTVT.

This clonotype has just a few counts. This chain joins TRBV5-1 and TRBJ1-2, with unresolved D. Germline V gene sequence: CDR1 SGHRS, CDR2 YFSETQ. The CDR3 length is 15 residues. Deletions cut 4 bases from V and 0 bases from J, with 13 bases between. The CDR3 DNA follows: TGCGCCAGCAGCCGCCAACACGGAGCTAACTATGGCTACACCTTC. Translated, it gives CASSRQHGANYGYTF.

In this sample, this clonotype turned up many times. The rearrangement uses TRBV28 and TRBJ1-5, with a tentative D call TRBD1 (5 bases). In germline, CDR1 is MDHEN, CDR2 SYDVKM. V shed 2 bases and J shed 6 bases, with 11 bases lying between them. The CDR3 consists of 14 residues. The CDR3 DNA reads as TGTGCCAGCAGTTTAGTGGGGGAATTTCAGCCCCAGCATTTT. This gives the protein CASSLVGEFQPQHF. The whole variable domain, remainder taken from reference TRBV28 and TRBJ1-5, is DVKVTQSSRYLVKRTGEKVFLECVQDMDHENMFWYRQDPGLGLRLIYFSYDVKMKEKGDIPEGYSVSREKKERFSLILESASTNQTSMYLCASSLVGEFQPQHFGDGTRLSIL.

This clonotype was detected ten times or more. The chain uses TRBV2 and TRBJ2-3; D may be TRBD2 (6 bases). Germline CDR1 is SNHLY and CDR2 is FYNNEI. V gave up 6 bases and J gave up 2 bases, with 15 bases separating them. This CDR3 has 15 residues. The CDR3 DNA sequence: TGTGCCAGCAGACCCCGGGGGAGCACCACAGATACGCAGTATTTT. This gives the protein CASRPRGSTTDTQYF.

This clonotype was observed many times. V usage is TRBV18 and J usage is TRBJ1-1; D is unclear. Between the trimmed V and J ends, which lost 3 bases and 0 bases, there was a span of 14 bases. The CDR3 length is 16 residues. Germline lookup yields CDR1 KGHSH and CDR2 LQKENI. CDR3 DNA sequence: TGTGCCAGCTCACCGAGTGGTTGGCTCATGAACACTGAAGCTTTCTTT. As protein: CASSPSGWLMNTEAFF.

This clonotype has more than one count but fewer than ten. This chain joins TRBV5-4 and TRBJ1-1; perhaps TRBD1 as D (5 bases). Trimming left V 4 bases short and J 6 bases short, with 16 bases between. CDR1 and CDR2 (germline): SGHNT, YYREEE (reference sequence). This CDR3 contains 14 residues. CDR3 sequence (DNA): TGTGCCAGCAGCCCGAGGGGCGGGGAAGCTGAAGCTTTCTTT. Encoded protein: CASSPRGGEAEAFF.

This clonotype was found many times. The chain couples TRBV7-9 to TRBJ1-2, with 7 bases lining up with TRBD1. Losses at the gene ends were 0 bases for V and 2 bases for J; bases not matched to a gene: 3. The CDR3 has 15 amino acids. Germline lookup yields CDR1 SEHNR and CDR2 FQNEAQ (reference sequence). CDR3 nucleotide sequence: TGTGCCAGCAGCTTAGCGGACAGGTGGAACTATGGCTACACCTTC. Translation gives CASSLADRWNYGYTF.

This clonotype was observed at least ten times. CDR3 nucleotides: TGCGCCAGCAGCCCCCGCGGGACCTACGAGCAGTACTTC. Translation: CASSPRGTYEQYF. V gene TRBV5-1 combines with J gene TRBJ2-7, with D possibly being TRBD2 (6 bases). The length of the CDR3 is 13 residues. Germline-derived CDR1 and CDR2 are SGHRS and YFSETQ. Between the trimmed V and J ends, which lost 4 bases and 2 bases, there was a span of 10 bases.

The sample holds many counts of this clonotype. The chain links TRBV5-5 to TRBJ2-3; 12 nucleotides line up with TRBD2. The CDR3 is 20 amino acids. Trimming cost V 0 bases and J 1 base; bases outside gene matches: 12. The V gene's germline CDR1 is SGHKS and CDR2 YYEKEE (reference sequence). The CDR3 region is CASSLGLAGGLPLGTDTQYF. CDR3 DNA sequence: TGTGCCAGCAGCTTGGGTCTAGCGGGGGGGCTTCCCCTTGGCACAGATACGCAGTATTTT. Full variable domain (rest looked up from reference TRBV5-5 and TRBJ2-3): DAGVTQSPTHLIKTRGQQVTLRCSPISGHKSVSWYQQVLGQGPQFIFQYYEKEERGRGNFPDRFSARQFPNYSSELNVNALLLGDSALYLCASSLGLAGGLPLGTDTQYFGPGTRLTVL.

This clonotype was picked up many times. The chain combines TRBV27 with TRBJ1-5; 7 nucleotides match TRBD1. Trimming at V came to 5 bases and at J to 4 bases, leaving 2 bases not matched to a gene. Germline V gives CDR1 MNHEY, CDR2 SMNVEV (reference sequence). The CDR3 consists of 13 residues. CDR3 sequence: CASSPDRNQPQHF. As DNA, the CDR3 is TGTGCCAGCAGTCCGGACAGGAATCAGCCCCAGCATTTT.

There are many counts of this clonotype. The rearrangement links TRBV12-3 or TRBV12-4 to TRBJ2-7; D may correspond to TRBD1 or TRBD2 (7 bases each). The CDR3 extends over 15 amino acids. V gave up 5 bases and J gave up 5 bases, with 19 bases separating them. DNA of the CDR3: TGTGCCAGCAGTCCCTGGCAGGGGGGGGCGGACGAGCAGTACTTC. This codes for CASSPWQGGADEQYF.

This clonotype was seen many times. In DNA, the CDR3 is TGTGCCAGCAGTACCGGGACAGTAAGCGAGCAGTACTTC. Its protein is CASSTGTVSEQYF. The genes are TRBV27 and TRBJ2-7; TRBD1 agrees at 7 bases. The V and J ends lost 5 bases and 6 bases, in that order; junction bases with no gene match: 7. Germline V gene lookup returns CDR1 MNHEY and CDR2 SMNVEV (reference sequence). This CDR3 comprises 13 residues.

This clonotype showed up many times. In DNA form, the CDR3 reads TGTGCCAGCAGTGAAGGCGGGGGGCCCCCGGATACGCAGTATTTT. Protein product: CASSEGGGPPDTQYF. The chain carries TRBV2 and TRBJ2-3; TRBD2 matches at 8 bases. V lost 1 base and J lost 6; bases outside the gene matches: 6. The length of the CDR3 is 15 residues. Per germline, CDR1 SNHLY and CDR2 FYNNEI.

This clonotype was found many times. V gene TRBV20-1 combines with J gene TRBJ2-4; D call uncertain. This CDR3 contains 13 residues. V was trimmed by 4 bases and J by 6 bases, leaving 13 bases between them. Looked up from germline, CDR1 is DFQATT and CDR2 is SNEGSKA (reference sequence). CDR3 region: CSAISSDGNIQYF. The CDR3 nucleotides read TGCAGTGCTATTTCAAGTGATGGAAACATTCAGTACTTC.

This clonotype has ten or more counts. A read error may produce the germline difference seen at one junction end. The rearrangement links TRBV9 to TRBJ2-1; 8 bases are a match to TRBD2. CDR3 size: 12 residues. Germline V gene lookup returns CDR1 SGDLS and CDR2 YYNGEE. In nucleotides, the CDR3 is TGTGCCAGCGCGGACGACGGGGGGGGACGATTTTTC. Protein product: CASADDGGGRFF.

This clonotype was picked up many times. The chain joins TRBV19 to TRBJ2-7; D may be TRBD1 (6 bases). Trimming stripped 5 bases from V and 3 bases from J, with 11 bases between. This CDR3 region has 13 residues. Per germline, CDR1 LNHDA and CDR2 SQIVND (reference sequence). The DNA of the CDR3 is TGTGCCAGTAGTCCTCAGGACAGCTACGAGCAGTACTTC. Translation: CASSPQDSYEQYF.

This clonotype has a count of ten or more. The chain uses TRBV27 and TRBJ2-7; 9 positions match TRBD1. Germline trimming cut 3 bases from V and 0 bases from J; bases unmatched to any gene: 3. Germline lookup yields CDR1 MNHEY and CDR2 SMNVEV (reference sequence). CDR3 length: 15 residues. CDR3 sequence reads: CASSLRQGVSYEQYF. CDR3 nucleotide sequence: TGTGCCAGCAGTTTGAGACAGGGGGTCTCCTACGAGCAGTACTTC.

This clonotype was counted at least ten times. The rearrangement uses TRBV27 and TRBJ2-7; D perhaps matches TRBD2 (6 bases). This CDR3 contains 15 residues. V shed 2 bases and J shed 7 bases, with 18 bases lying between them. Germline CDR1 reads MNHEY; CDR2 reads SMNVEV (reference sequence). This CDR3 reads CASSLVPGTGREQYF. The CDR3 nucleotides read TGTGCCAGCAGTTTAGTCCCCGGCACGGGGAGGGAGCAGTACTTC.

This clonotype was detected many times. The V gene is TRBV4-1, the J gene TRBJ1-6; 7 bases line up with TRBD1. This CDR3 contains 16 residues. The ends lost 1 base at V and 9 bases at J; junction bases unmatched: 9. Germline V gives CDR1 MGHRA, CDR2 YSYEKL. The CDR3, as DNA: TGCGCCAGCAGCCAAGGACAGGGAGATTTTGGTTCACCCCTCCACTTT. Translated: CASSQGQGDFGSPLHF.